Sequencing of this TCR beta chain was carried out in a study of metastatic and nonmetastatic thyroid tumors. Whole-study context: Where malignant and benign thyroid patients were concerned, repertoires were compared across blood and tumor or nodule tissue.

The germline gives CDR1 WSHSY, CDR2 SAAADI. CDR3 length: 13 amino acids. Deletions cut 7 bases from V and 3 bases from J, with 12 bases between. In the study's own analysis: A papillary thyroid cancer distant-metastasis classifier was built from CDR3 differences across clinicopathological groups. TCRdb re-analyzed the PCR reads using MiXCR. The V and J calls here are based on TCRdb, not the publication. The table includes around 26,000 clones, roughly 4% detected once. On this clone itself: Its antigen is as yet unknown.

Findings of the study overall: Malignant tumors reportedly showed significantly higher TCR beta diversity than benign nodules in both blood and tumor.

Every patient underwent thyroid surgery untreated. The genes are TRBV10-2 and TRBJ1-1; TRBD1 is a possible D gene (6 bases). Sequencing used blood. The sequence came from a male donor with papillary thyroid cancer or a benign thyroid nodule (not recorded which). Some clones in this sample may be carry-over from other donors' samples. The CDR3 DNA reads as TGCGCCAGCACCGGGCAGGGGTACACTGAAGCTTTCTTT. Translation gives CASTGQGYTEAFF.